A selection of T cell receptor beta chains follows, all from one sample in a study of CD8+CD57+ T cells in acquired aplastic anemia. TCRdb reanalysed the reads using MiXCR and keeps one entry per CDR3 protein. The sample shows 400,000 to 600,000 distinct CDR3 sequences, about a third of them seen only once. The sample taken for sequencing was sorted CD4+, CD8+, or CD8+CD57+ T cells (not recorded which) from PBMCs. These receptors were obtained from a human donor with aplastic anemia. CDR3s include the opening cysteine and the closing phenylalanine or tryptophan. The D gene is left open where the match is weak. Some rows mark clone size as missing; the rest say once, few, many or name a class of expanded clone.

d_call	v_call	j_call	clone_size	cdr3_aa	cdr3_nt
-	TRBV4-2	TRBJ1-3	once	CASSQEGASGNTIYF	TGTGCCAGCAGCCAAGAGGGGGCAAGTGGAAACACCATATATTTT
-	TRBV24-1	TRBJ1-2	-	CATSDFGINYGYTF	TGTGCCACCAGTGATTTCGGGATTAACTATGGCTACACCTTC
TRBD2	TRBV6-1	TRBJ2-3	-	CASRGTSGRPTDTQYF	TGTGCCAGCAGAGGGACTAGCGGGAGGCCCACAGATACGCAGTATTTT
-	TRBV24-1	TRBJ2-2	once	CATSPSRVNTGELFF	TGTGCCACCAGCCCATCCAGGGTGAACACCGGGGAGCTGTTTTTT
-	TRBV30	TRBJ1-1	once	CAWSVSGGDTEAFF	TGTGCCTGGAGTGTATCGGGGGGGGACACTGAAGCTTTCTTT
-	TRBV20-1	TRBJ1-2	many	CSIRVAYGYTF	TGCAGTATCAGGGTTGCGTATGGCTACACCTTC
-	TRBV9	TRBJ2-5	-	CASSKRDGEYQETQYF	TGTGCCAGCAGCAAAAGGGACGGGGAGTACCAAGAGACCCAGTACTTC
TRBD1	TRBV27	TRBJ1-5	-	CASSLSRDSLQPQHF	TGTGCCAGCAGTTTATCGCGGGACAGCCTTCAGCCCCAGCATTTT
-	TRBV7-2	TRBJ1-2	many	CASERTGSGYTF	TGTGCCAGCGAACGTACGGGGTCTGGCTACACCTTC
-	TRBV7-8	TRBJ2-7	many	CASSLSFFLYEQYF	TGTGCCAGCAGCCTCTCCTTTTTCCTCTACGAGCAGTACTTC
-	TRBV9	TRBJ2-2	many	CASSAIQVNTGELFF	TGTGCCAGCAGCGCGATACAGGTCAACACCGGGGAGCTGTTTTTT
TRBD2	TRBV7-8	TRBJ2-7	-	CASSLAPGAGGHEQYF	TGTGCCAGCAGCTTAGCCCCGGGAGCGGGGGGACACGAGCAGTACTTC
TRBD2	TRBV25-1	TRBJ2-2	few	CASSRLAGDDTGELFF	TGTGCCAGCAGCCGACTAGCGGGGGACGACACCGGGGAGCTGTTTTTT
-	TRBV20-1	TRBJ1-2	many	CSARDHRGYGYTF	TGCAGTGCTAGAGATCACAGAGGGTATGGCTACACCTTC
-	TRBV27	TRBJ1-6	few	CASSEWEGDSPLHF	TGTGCCAGTTCCGAATGGGAGGGGGATTCACCCCTCCACTTT
TRBD1	TRBV12-3/TRBV12-4	TRBJ1-1	-	CASSRQGSVTEAFF	TGTGCCAGCAGTCGACAGGGTTCGGTCACTGAAGCTTTCTTT
-	TRBV2	TRBJ1-6	-	CASSVNGHSAHNSPLHF	TGCGCCAGCAGCGTGAACGGACATTCGGCCCATAATTCACCCCTCCACTTT
TRBD2	TRBV9	TRBJ2-2	few	CASSVISGAGIGELFF	TGTGCCAGCAGCGTGATCAGCGGGGCCGGCATCGGGGAGCTGTTTTTT
-	TRBV13	TRBJ1-6	-	CASSLGGKDSPLHF	TGTGCCAGCAGCTTAGGGGGGAAGGATTCACCCCTCCACTTT
TRBD1	TRBV25-1	TRBJ1-1	-	CAGSTTGSDTEAFF	TGTGCCGGCAGTACGACAGGGAGTGACACTGAAGCTTTCTTT
-	TRBV5-1	TRBJ2-7	-	CASRSDYGSYNEQYF	TGCGCCAGCAGGTCGGACTACGGATCCTACAATGAGCAGTACTTC
-	TRBV6-1	TRBJ1-6	many	CASSRGGSPLHF	TGTGCCAGCAGCCGAGGGGGTTCACCCCTCCACTTT
TRBD2	TRBV19	TRBJ2-2	many	CASNPSGGTNTGELFF	TGTGCCAGTAACCCTAGCGGGGGGACGAACACCGGGGAGCTGTTTTTT
-	TRBV2	TRBJ2-7	-	CASTRGWGYEQYF	TGTGCCAGCACCCGGGGGTGGGGCTACGAGCAGTACTTC
TRBD1	TRBV20-1	TRBJ2-4	-	CSALGQDQNIQYF	TGCAGTGCCCTTGGACAGGATCAAAACATTCAGTACTTC
-	TRBV20-1	TRBJ2-3	few	CSAEPTAPDTQYF	TGCAGTGCGGAACCCACCGCCCCCGATACGCAGTATTTT
-	TRBV19	TRBJ1-1	-	CASSPRKGELNTEAFF	TGTGCCAGTAGTCCGCGGAAGGGGGAGCTTAACACTGAAGCTTTCTTT
-	TRBV2	TRBJ2-1	few	CASSVLGLVTGRTNGQFF	TGTGCCAGCAGTGTTTTGGGTCTAGTTACAGGGCGAACGAATGGGCAGTTCTTC
TRBD1	TRBV12-3/TRBV12-4	TRBJ2-7	few	CASSNGQGWVNEQYF	TGTGCCAGCAGCAACGGACAGGGGTGGGTGAACGAGCAGTACTTC
TRBD1	TRBV28	TRBJ2-3	-	CASSRRQGADTQYF	TGTGCCAGCAGCCGACGACAGGGCGCAGATACGCAGTATTTT
TRBD2	TRBV24-1	TRBJ2-1	-	CATSDPPGLAGGLHEQFF	TGTGCCACCAGTGATCCGCCGGGACTAGCGGGGGGGCTTCATGAGCAGTTCTTC
-	TRBV7-3	TRBJ2-3	few	CASSFPDTDTQYF	TGTGCCAGCAGCTTCCCCGATACAGATACGCAGTATTTT
-	TRBV5-1	TRBJ2-5	few	CASSDVTVQETQYF	TGCGCCAGCAGCGACGTGACAGTCCAAGAGACCCAGTACTTC
-	TRBV7-3	TRBJ2-5	-	CASSSETQYF	TGTGCCAGCAGCTCAGAGACCCAGTACTTC
-	TRBV30	TRBJ2-2	few	CAWSAPKNTRELFF	TGTGCCTGGAGCGCCCCGAAGAACACCAGGGAGCTGTTTTTT
-	TRBV7-7	TRBJ1-6	-	CASSLVAGPKGSPLHF	TGTGCCAGCAGCTTAGTAGCAGGGCCAAAGGGTTCACCCCTCCACTTT
-	TRBV20-1	TRBJ2-5	few	CSAFGGQRAETQYF	TGCAGTGCTTTCGGGGGACAGAGGGCCGAGACCCAGTACTTC
-	TRBV20-1	TRBJ1-5	many	CSAQAGRGGASQPQHF	TGCAGTGCGCAAGCGGGACGGGGGGGTGCATCTCAGCCCCAGCATTTT
-	TRBV15	TRBJ1-3	many	CATSRSTGDLGNTIYF	TGTGCCACCAGCAGATCAACGGGGGATCTTGGAAACACCATATATTTT
-	TRBV15	TRBJ1-5	-	CTTSRETQERQPQHF	TGTACCACCAGCAGAGAGACCCAGGAGCGTCAGCCCCAGCATTTT
-	TRBV24-1	TRBJ2-1	-	CATSDRTEQFF	TGTGCCACCAGTGACAGGACCGAGCAGTTCTTC
-	TRBV6-1	TRBJ2-5	-	CASSLGLVRAQYF	TGTGCCAGCAGTCTAGGACTGGTGAGGGCCCAGTACTTC
-	TRBV7-8	TRBJ2-2	many	CASNSANTGELFF	TGTGCCAGCAACTCCGCGAACACCGGGGAGCTGTTTTTT
-	TRBV6-2/TRBV6-3	TRBJ1-1	-	CASSSGEAFF	TGTGCCAGCAGTTCTGGGGAAGCTTTCTTT
TRBD2	TRBV4-1	TRBJ2-4	-	CASSQLGLDPNIQYF	TGCGCCAGCAGCCAGTTGGGACTAGATCCAAACATTCAGTACTTC
TRBD1	TRBV7-3	TRBJ1-2	many	CASSQVRGRDYGYTF	TGTGCCAGCAGCCAGGTGAGGGGGCGAGACTATGGCTACACCTTC
-	TRBV9	TRBJ1-3	-	CASSSAEGNTIYF	TGTGCCAGCTCATCCGCGGAAGGAAACACCATATATTTT
-	TRBV10-2	TRBJ2-2	many	CASSGVTNTGELFF	TGCGCCAGCAGTGGGGTGACGAACACCGGGGAGCTGTTTTTT
-	TRBV6-1	TRBJ2-6	-	CASTLTTSSGANVLTF	TGTGCCAGCACCCTGACTACTTCCTCTGGGGCCAACGTCCTGACTTTC
-	TRBV6-5	TRBJ2-7	few	CASSYSLRGRGEQYF	TGTGCCAGCAGTTACTCGCTCAGGGGGCGGGGGGAGCAGTACTTC
TRBD1	TRBV24-1	TRBJ2-7	-	CATSDRRDRDGSYEQYF	TGTGCCACCAGTGACCGACGGGACAGGGACGGTTCCTACGAGCAGTACTTC